What follows are 10 T cell receptor beta chains derived from one specimen sequenced in a study of cytomegalovirus exposure and HLA in healthy donors. It was with 60 Vbeta and 13 Jbeta primers that the PCR ran. The protocol was immunoSEQ multiplex PCR, while the TCRdb copy is restricted to in-frame clones and leaves out a portion. Here the sample spans approximately 90,000 clones, roughly 76% being singletons. Sequenced: PBMCs. All receptors derive from a male donor in good health and CMV-seronegative.

The chain combines TRBV19 with TRBJ1-1; D call uncertain. The CDR3 is 11 residues long. Germline V gives CDR1 LNHDA, CDR2 SQIVND (reference sequence). V was clipped by 9 bases and J by 11 bases, with 16 bases between them. Written as DNA, the CDR3 is TGTGCCAGCCGGGGAGGAATGGTCGCTTTCTTT. The encoded protein is CASRGGMVAFF.

This chain uses TRBV5-4 with TRBJ1-6; 8 bases match TRBD1. With V trimmed by 3 bases and J by 9 bases, 8 bases remained unmatched. The CDR3 sequence is 15 residues long. The germline gives CDR1 SGHNT, CDR2 YYREEE (reference sequence). CDR3 in amino acids: CASSWGGRGRSPLHF. The CDR3 DNA sequence: TGTGCCAGCAGCTGGGGGGGCAGGGGGCGTTCACCCCTCCACTTT.

This chain's CDR3 is CASSVDVTASYEQYF. The CDR3 nucleotides read TGTGCCAGCAGCGTAGATGTGACAGCGTCCTACGAGCAGTACTTC. The chain carries TRBV9 and TRBJ2-7, with D possibly being TRBD1 (5 bases). The CDR3 consists of 15 residues. Deletions cut 0 bases from V and 1 base from J, with 11 bases between. Looked up from germline, CDR1 is SGDLS and CDR2 is YYNGEE.

The CDR3 region has the DNA TGTGCCAGTAACCAAAATCCTCGTCAGGGGCGAGGACGCGGGGAGCTGTTTTTT. This encodes CASNQNPRQGRGRGELFF. This chain uses TRBV19 with TRBJ2-2; possible D gene TRBD1, 6 bases. CDR1 and CDR2 (germline): LNHDA, SQIVND (reference sequence). The CDR3 contains 18 residues. V lost 7 bases and J 7 bases, leaving 28 bases between the germline ends.

This clone was seen a handful of times. The chain joins TRBV11-2 to TRBJ2-3, with 7 bases fitting TRBD2. Germline V CDR1 and CDR2: SGHAT, FQNNGV. J was trimmed by 3 bases and V by 4 bases; bases with no gene match: 10. CDR3 length: 16 residues. The CDR3 DNA reads as TGTGCCAGCAGCTCGGGCGGAGGGAGGGTAACAGATACGCAGTATTTT. This sequence encodes CASSSGGGRVTDTQYF.

The table lists this clone with a count of one. This chain joins TRBV7-2 and TRBJ2-7; perhaps TRBD2 as D (7 bases). CDR3 length: 17 residues. With 3 bases removed from V and 1 base from J, the gap between germline ends came to 19 bases. Per germline, CDR1 SGHTA and CDR2 FQGNSA. The CDR3 sequence: CASSLRGVVGGSYEQYF. The CDR3 region has the DNA TGTGCCAGCAGCTTGAGGGGGGTGGTGGGAGGGTCCTACGAGCAGTACTTC.

This clone was detected only a few times. The rearrangement uses TRBV7-2 and TRBJ2-1; D gene unclear. The CDR3 sequence is 13 residues long. The germline gives CDR1 SGHTA, CDR2 FQGNSA. The V end lost 1 base, the J end lost 6 bases, and 7 bases lay between the germline ends. CDR3: CASSLGGANEQFF. CDR3 in DNA: TGTGCCAGCAGCTTAGGCGGAGCCAATGAGCAGTTCTTC.

The chain carries TRBV9 and TRBJ2-2, with TRBD2 matching 7 bases. V lost 3 bases to trimming and J lost 4 bases; unmatched junction nucleotides: 9. CDR1 SGDLS and CDR2 YYNGEE come from the germline V gene. The CDR3 is 16 residues long. The CDR3: CASSGRLAGGTGELFF. The CDR3 DNA reads TGTGCCAGCAGCGGAAGACTAGCTGGCGGCACCGGGGAGCTGTTTTTT.

The chain's CDR3 is CASRTGSNTEAFF. In DNA, the CDR3 is TGTGCCAGCAGGACAGGGTCCAACACTGAAGCTTTCTTT. The chain combines TRBV6-1 with TRBJ1-1; 7 nucleotides align to TRBD1. V dropped 6 bases and J dropped 2; count of bases not matched to a gene: 3. The CDR3 length is 13 residues. Per germline, CDR1 MNHNS and CDR2 SASEGT.

The V and J genes are TRBV7-2 and TRBJ1-1, with 8 bases lining up with TRBD1. Germline V gene sequence: CDR1 SGHTA, CDR2 FQGNSA. V shed 5 bases and J 4 bases; nucleotides not matched to a gene: 6. The CDR3 length is 14 residues. CDR3 protein: CASSQDRGATEAFF. The CDR3 DNA reads as TGTGCCAGCAGCCAAGACAGGGGTGCCACTGAAGCTTTCTTT.